The 23 T cell receptor beta chains in this list originate from one sample, sequenced in a study of PD-1 blockade in classical Hodgkin lymphoma. This table comes from immunoSEQ multiplex PCR, and its TCRdb copy is limited to in-frame clones, with some not included. The sample lists roughly 49,000 clones, 90% occurring once. This sample's time point: cycle 4 day 1 (C4D1), after about 6 weeks of nivolumab. Every single patient, without exception, relapsed after autologous stem cell transplantation, and brentuximab vedotin exposure varied. The starting material was peripheral blood mononuclear cells (PBMCs), obtained before the fourth cycle of nivolumab. Every receptor here comes from a human donor with classical Hodgkin lymphoma.

This chain links TRBV7-2 with TRBJ2-7; 9 nucleotides line up with TRBD1. The CDR3 runs 15 residues. The V gene's germline CDR1 is SGHTA and CDR2 FQGNSA. V shed 5 bases and J 3 bases; nucleotides not matched to a gene: 8. The CDR3 here is CASSLTGTGNYEQYF. The CDR3 DNA reads as TGTGCCAGCAGCCTAACCGGGACAGGGAACTACGAGCAGTACTTC.

The chain recombines TRBV5-6 with TRBJ2-3; 8 nucleotides match TRBD2. The CDR3 is 16 residues long. Trimming cost V 3 bases and J 4 bases; bases outside gene matches: 10. Germline lookup yields CDR1 SGHDT and CDR2 YYEEEE. The CDR3 sequence is CASSYIAGGAADTQYF. CDR3 sequence (DNA): TGTGCCAGCAGCTATATCGCGGGAGGCGCAGCAGATACGCAGTATTTT.

The chain links TRBV20-1 to TRBJ1-1, with D possibly being TRBD1 (5 bases). The V and J ends lost 6 bases and 2 bases respectively, with 7 bases between them. The CDR3 totals 11 residues. CDR1 and CDR2 (germline): DFQATT, SNEGSKA (reference sequence). CDR3 residues: CSARGNTEAFF. The CDR3 region has the DNA TGCAGTGCGCGGGGCAACACTGAAGCTTTCTTT.

The V gene is TRBV7-6, the J gene TRBJ2-1; D assignment may be TRBD1 or TRBD2 (5 bases each). Trimming cost V 3 bases and J 7 bases, with 19 bases left between them. The V gene's germline CDR1 is SGHVS and CDR2 FNYEAQ. This CDR3 comprises 16 residues. Here the CDR3 reads CASSLMGRALSNEQFF. In DNA form, the CDR3 reads TGTGCCAGCAGCTTGATGGGGCGGGCTCTATCAAATGAGCAGTTCTTC.

The V and J genes are TRBV5-1 and TRBJ1-3; a possible D gene is TRBD1 (6 bases). Per germline, CDR1 SGHRS and CDR2 YFSETQ. The CDR3 loop spans 14 amino acids. Deletions cut 4 bases from V and 1 base from J, with 9 bases between. The CDR3 loop is CASSRTESGNTIYF. The CDR3 DNA reads TGCGCCAGCAGCAGGACAGAGTCTGGAAACACCATATATTTT.

The DNA of the CDR3 is TGTGCCAGCAGAGGGGTGGGAGGCAATCAGCCCCAGCATTTT. Translation gives CASRGVGGNQPQHF. The J gene is TRBJ1-5, the V gene TRBV28, with D tentatively TRBD1 (5 bases). The CDR3 is made up of 14 amino acids. V was pared by 6 bases and J by 2 bases, with 11 bases between. Looked up from germline, CDR1 is MDHEN and CDR2 is SYDVKM. Full variable domain (remainder filled in from reference TRBV28 and TRBJ1-5): DVKVTQSSRYLVKRTGEKVFLECVQDMDHENMFWYRQDPGLGLRLIYFSYDVKMKEKGDIPEGYSVSREKKERFSLILESASTNQTSMYLCASRGVGGNQPQHFGDGTRLSIL.

The chain uses TRBV6-1 and TRBJ2-6; no firm D call. The germline V gene encodes CDR1 MNHNS and CDR2 SASEGT. Deletions cut 2 bases from V and 3 bases from J, with 5 bases between. The CDR3 loop spans 14 amino acids. The CDR3 DNA reads as TGTGCCAGCAGTGAACTAGTTGGGGCCAACGTCCTGACTTTC. Its translation: CASSELVGANVLTF.

The CDR3 DNA reads TGTGCCAGCTCACCGGAGATACAGGTTGAAAAACTGTTTTTT. Translated, it gives CASSPEIQVEKLFF. This chain links TRBV18 with TRBJ1-4; weak D call: TRBD1 (5 bases). CDR1 is KGHSH, CDR2 LQKENI, per germline. The V end lost 3 bases, the J end lost 7 bases, and 12 bases lay between the germline ends. This CDR3 region has 14 residues.

In its sample, this clone was seen once. The V and J genes are TRBV29-1 and TRBJ2-2; D perhaps matches TRBD1 (5 bases). Germline assignment: CDR1 SQVTM and CDR2 ANQGSEA. The CDR3 is 14 amino acids. The germline V and J ends were trimmed by 7 bases and 2 bases, with 14 bases remaining between them. The CDR3: CSAAFQGNTGELFF. The CDR3 DNA follows: TGCAGCGCCGCTTTTCAGGGTAACACCGGGGAGCTGTTTTTT.

The CDR3 loop reads CASSHSGVPYEQYF. The CDR3 bases are TGTGCCAGTAGTCATAGCGGGGTCCCCTACGAGCAGTACTTC. This chain joins TRBV19 and TRBJ2-5; 8 bases match TRBD2. The J call may be wrong; the DNA end is better matched by TRBJ2-7. Germline-derived CDR1 and CDR2 are LNHDA and SQIVND (reference sequence). There are 14 residues in the CDR3.

The J gene is TRBJ2-3, the V gene TRBV28; D may be TRBD1 or TRBD2 (6 bases each). V lost 0 bases and J lost 6, with 13 bases in between. Germline V gene lookup returns CDR1 MDHEN and CDR2 SYDVKM. The CDR3 sequence is 15 residues long. CDR3 coding DNA: TGTGCCAGCAGTTTATGGGCAGGGGCGGGGGATACGCAGTATTTT. Its protein product is CASSLWAGAGDTQYF. Full variable domain (rest looked up from reference TRBV28 and TRBJ2-3): DVKVTQSSRYLVKRTGEKVFLECVQDMDHENMFWYRQDPGLGLRLIYFSYDVKMKEKGDIPEGYSVSREKKERFSLILESASTNQTSMYLCASSLWAGAGDTQYFGPGTRLTVL.

The chain has TRBV11-3 and TRBJ1-4; possible D gene TRBD1, 6 bases. V lost 3 bases and J 0 bases, leaving 8 bases between the germline ends. The CDR3 is 15 residues long. Germline assignment: CDR1 SGHNT and CDR2 YENEEA. The chain's CDR3 is CASSFAGATNEKLFF. CDR3 in DNA: TGTGCCAGCAGCTTTGCAGGGGCAACTAATGAAAAACTGTTTTTT.

This clone was detected once. This chain links TRBV11-2 with TRBJ2-7; D is undetermined. Germline lookup yields CDR1 SGHAT and CDR2 FQNNGV. Trimming stripped 5 bases from V and 3 bases from J, with 17 bases between. This CDR3 spans 15 amino acids. The DNA of the CDR3 is TGTGCCAGCAGCCCAGTGAGACCAATGCTCTACGAGCAGTACTTC. Translation gives CASSPVRPMLYEQYF. Full variable domain (missing parts from reference TRBV11-2 and TRBJ2-7): EAGVAQSPRYKIIEKRQSVAFWCNPISGHATLYWYQQILGQGPKLLIQFQNNGVVDDSQLPKDRFSAERLKGVDSTLKIQPAKLEDSAVYLCASSPVRPMLYEQYFGPGTRLTVT.

The chain joins TRBV7-9 to TRBJ2-3, with D possibly TRBD2 on 7 matching bases. V lost 2 bases to trimming and J lost 1 base, with 19 bases between them. The CDR3 consists of 18 residues. Germline V gene data show CDR1 as SEHNR and CDR2 as FQNEAQ (reference sequence). Here the CDR3 DNA reads TGTGCCAGCAGCTTAAGGGGGGGGCTAGGCCAGGGCACAGATACGCAGTATTTT. Amino acid sequence: CASSLRGGLGQGTDTQYF.

This rearrangement joins TRBV10-1 to TRBJ2-1; possibly TRBD2 for D (5 bases). The length of the CDR3 is 16 residues. V was clipped by 5 bases and J by 5 bases, with 19 bases between them. Germline CDR1 reads WNHNN; CDR2 reads SYGVQD (reference sequence). The CDR3 DNA reads as TGCGCCAGCAGTTTATTTTTTTCTACCGGGAACAATGAGCAGTTCTTC. Its translation is CASSLFFSTGNNEQFF.

This clone appeared a single time. The V gene is TRBV27, the J gene TRBJ2-1; the D gene is possibly TRBD1 (5 bases). Per the germline V gene, CDR1 is MNHEY and CDR2 is SMNVEV (reference sequence). Trimming removed 6 bases from V and 3 bases from J, with 15 bases in between. The CDR3 has 15 amino acids. The CDR3 loop is CASSLQGAVYNEQFF. The CDR3 DNA reads as TGTGCCAGCAGCCTACAAGGGGCCGTCTACAATGAGCAGTTCTTC.

J is TRBJ1-5 and V is TRBV27, with D possibly matching TRBD1 (5 bases). V was shortened by 3 bases and J by 6 bases, with 9 bases between the two germline ends. Germline V CDR1 and CDR2: MNHEY, SMNVEV (reference sequence). The CDR3 consists of 13 residues. CDR3 coding DNA: TGTGCCAGCAGTTTTGGGGGACGTCAGCCCCAGCATTTT. Translated, it gives CASSFGGRQPQHF.

The chain recombines TRBV21-1 with TRBJ2-2; TRBD1, as called in the table, went unchecked against the DNA. TRBV21-1 is a documented pseudogene. CDR3 length: 23 amino acids. CDR3: CASSITRDRDCRSGRRNTGELFF. Here the CDR3 DNA reads TGTGCCAGCAGCATTACCCGGGACAGGGATTGCCGGAGCGGGAGAAGGAACACCGGGGAGCTGTTTTTT.

The J gene is TRBJ2-1, the V gene TRBV21-1; the tabulated D call, TRBD2, remains unverified against the DNA. TRBV21-1 is noted as a pseudogene. The length of the CDR3 is 13 residues. The CDR3, as DNA: TGTGCCAGCAGCAAGTCCCGGAGGCATGAGCAGTTCTTC. It encodes CASSKSRRHEQFF.

V is TRBV27 and J is TRBJ1-2, with 9 bases lining up with TRBD1. Trimming removed 7 bases from V and 0 bases from J; junction bases left unmatched: 12. CDR1 and CDR2 from the germline V gene are MNHEY and SMNVEV (reference sequence). There are 17 residues in the CDR3. The CDR3: CASKYAGGQGANYGYTF. CDR3 DNA: TGTGCCAGCAAATACGCAGGGGGACAGGGAGCTAACTATGGCTACACCTTC.

The V and J genes are TRBV5-6 and TRBJ1-4; D gene unclear. Germline CDR1 SGHDT, CDR2 YYEEEE. V dropped 3 bases and J dropped 7 bases, with 16 bases sitting between them. The CDR3 spans 15 residues. The CDR3 sequence: CASSSPGRLGEKLFF. CDR3 nucleotides: TGTGCCAGCAGCTCGCCGGGCCGACTGGGTGAAAAACTGTTTTTT.

The gene calls are TRBV7-9 and TRBJ2-5; 10 bases align to TRBD1. Germline V gene lookup returns CDR1 SEHNR and CDR2 FQNEAQ (reference sequence). V was pared by 5 bases and J by 4 bases, with 10 bases of the junction left unmatched. This CDR3 comprises 16 residues. CDR3 amino acids: CASSPRWDRGTETQYF. CDR3 DNA: TGTGCCAGCAGCCCGAGGTGGGACAGGGGTACAGAGACCCAGTACTTC. Full variable domain (outside the CDR3, taken from reference TRBV7-9 and TRBJ2-5): DTGVSQNPRHKITKRGQNVTFRCDPISEHNRLYWYRQTLGQGPEFLTYFQNEAQLEKSRLLSDRFSAERPKGSFSTLEIQRTEQGDSAMYLCASSPRWDRGTETQYFGPGTRLLVL.

The CDR3 is CASSQGLGSEQYF. The CDR3 DNA reads TGCGCCAGCAGCCAAGGATTGGGCTCCGAGCAGTACTTC. The V and J genes are TRBV4-1 and TRBJ2-7, with D unresolved. Looked up from germline, CDR1 is MGHRA and CDR2 is YSYEKL. CDR3 size: 13 residues. Trimming left V 1 base short and J 6 bases short, with 10 bases between.